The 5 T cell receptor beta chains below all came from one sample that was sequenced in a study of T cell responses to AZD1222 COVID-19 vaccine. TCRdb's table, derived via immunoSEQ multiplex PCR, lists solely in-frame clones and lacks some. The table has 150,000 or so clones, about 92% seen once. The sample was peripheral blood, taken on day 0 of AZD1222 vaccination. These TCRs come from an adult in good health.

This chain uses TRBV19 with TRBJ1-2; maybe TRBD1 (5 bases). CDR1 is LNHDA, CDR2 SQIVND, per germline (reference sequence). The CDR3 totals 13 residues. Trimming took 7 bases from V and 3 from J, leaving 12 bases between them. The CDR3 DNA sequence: TGTGCCAGTACCCTTGGGACGGACTATGGCTACACCTTC. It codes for CASTLGTDYGYTF.

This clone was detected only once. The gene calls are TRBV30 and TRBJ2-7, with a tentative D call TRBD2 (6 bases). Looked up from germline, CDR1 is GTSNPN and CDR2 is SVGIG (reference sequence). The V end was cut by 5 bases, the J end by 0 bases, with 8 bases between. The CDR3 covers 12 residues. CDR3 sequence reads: CAWGGISYEQYF. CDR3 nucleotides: TGTGCCTGGGGGGGGATCTCCTACGAGCAGTACTTC.

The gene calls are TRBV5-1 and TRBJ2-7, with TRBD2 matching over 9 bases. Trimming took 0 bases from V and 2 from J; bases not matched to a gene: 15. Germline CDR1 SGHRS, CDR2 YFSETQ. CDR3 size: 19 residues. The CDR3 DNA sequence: TGCGCCAGCAGCTTGGTCGCAGGGCGCGGGACTAGCAGTCCCTACGAGCAGTACTTC. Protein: CASSLVAGRGTSSPYEQYF. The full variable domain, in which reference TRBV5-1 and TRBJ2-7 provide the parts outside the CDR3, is KAGVTQTPRYLIKTRGQQVTLSCSPISGHRSVSWYQQTPGQGLQFLFEYFSETQRNKGNFPGRFSGRQFSNSRSEMNVSTLELGDSALYLCASSLVAGRGTSSPYEQYFGPGTRLTVT.

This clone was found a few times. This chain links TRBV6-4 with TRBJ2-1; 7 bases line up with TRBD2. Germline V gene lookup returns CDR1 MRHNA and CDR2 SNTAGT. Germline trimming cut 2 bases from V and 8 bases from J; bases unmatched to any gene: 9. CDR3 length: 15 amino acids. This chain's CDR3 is CASSDGGSGVDEQFF. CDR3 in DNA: TGTGCCAGCAGTGACGGCGGGAGCGGTGTGGATGAGCAGTTCTTC.

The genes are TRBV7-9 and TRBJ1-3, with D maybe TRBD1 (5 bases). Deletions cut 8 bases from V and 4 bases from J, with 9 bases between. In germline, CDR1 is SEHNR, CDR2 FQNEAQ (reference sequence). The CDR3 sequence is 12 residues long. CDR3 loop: CASPGVGNTIYF. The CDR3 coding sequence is TGTGCCAGCCCGGGGGTGGGAAACACCATATATTTT.